This TCR beta chain came from a study of metastatic and nonmetastatic thyroid tumors. Overall study context: Repertoires from blood and tumor or nodule tissue of malignant and benign thyroid patients were compared. Study-level points and caveats: A significant increase in TCR beta diversity was reportedly seen in malignant thyroid tumors relative to benign nodules, in blood and tumor.

CDR3 size: 11 residues. CDR1 is SGHTA and CDR2 is FQGNSA in the germline V gene. Trimming stripped 5 bases from V and 3 bases from J, with 5 bases between. Concerning this clone itself: The antigen is not known.

Until they underwent thyroid surgery, no patient had received any treatment. Original processing notes: The study took CDR3 differences across clinicopathological groups and made a distant-metastasis classifier for papillary thyroid cancer from them. MiXCR re-clonotyped the PCR reads for TCRdb. The V and J calls here are based on TCRdb, not the publication. The data contain 30,000 to 45,000 clones, about 30% of them singletons. This TCR came from a male donor with papillary thyroid cancer or a benign thyroid nodule (not recorded which). Some clones in this sample may be carry-over from other donors' samples. V is TRBV7-2 and J is TRBJ2-7; no clear D. The sample comprised blood. In nucleotides, the CDR3 is TGTGCCAGCAGCAACCTCTACGAGCAGTACTTC. Translated, it gives CASSNLYEQYF. Complete variable domain (other parts from reference TRBV7-2 and TRBJ2-7): GAGVSQSPSNKVTEKGKDVELRCDPISGHTALYWYRQSLGQGLEFLIYFQGNSAPDKSGLPSDRFSAERTGGSVSTLTIQRTQQEDSAVYLCASSNLYEQYFGPGTRLTVT.